This TCR beta chain was identified during a study of T cell repertoires in cytomegalovirus infection. Study context: CMV epitopes, recently identified HLA-C-restricted and well-studied HLA-B-restricted, were used.

Via MiXCR, TCRdb re-called the reads, giving one row per CDR3 protein. The data contain 900,000 to 950,000 distinct CDR3 sequences, about a third of them singletons. The table lists this clonotype with a few counts. Its antigen is as yet unknown. Here the sequenced sample was cultured CD8+ T cells from PBMCs, taken from culture after CMV antigen stimulation. The receptor was derived from a human donor in good health (CMV status not recorded). Some clones in this sample may be carry-over from other donors' samples.

CDR3 region: CASQIRTGAAGELFF. DNA of the CDR3: TGTGCCAGCCAGATTCGGACAGGGGCCGCCGGGGAGCTGTTTTTT. The rearrangement joins TRBV11-1 to TRBJ2-2, with 9 bases that match TRBD1. J gave up 6 bases and V 8 bases, and 10 bases lay outside the gene matches. Germline V gene lookup returns CDR1 SGHAT and CDR2 FQDESV (reference sequence). The CDR3 totals 15 residues.